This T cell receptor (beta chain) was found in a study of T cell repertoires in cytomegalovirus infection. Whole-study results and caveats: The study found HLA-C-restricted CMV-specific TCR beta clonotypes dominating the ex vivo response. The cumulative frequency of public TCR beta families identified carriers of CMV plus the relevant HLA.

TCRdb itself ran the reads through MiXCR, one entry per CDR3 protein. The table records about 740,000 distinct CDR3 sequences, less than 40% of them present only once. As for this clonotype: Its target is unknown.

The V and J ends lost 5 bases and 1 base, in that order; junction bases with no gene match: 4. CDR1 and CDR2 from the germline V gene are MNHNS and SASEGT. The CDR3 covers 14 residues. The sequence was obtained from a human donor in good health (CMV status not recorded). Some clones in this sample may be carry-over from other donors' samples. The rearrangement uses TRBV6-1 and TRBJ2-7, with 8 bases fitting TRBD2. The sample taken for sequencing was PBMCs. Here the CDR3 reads CASSISGASYEQYF. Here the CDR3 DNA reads TGTGCCAGCAGTATTAGCGGGGCGTCCTACGAGCAGTACTTC.